The present entry profiles one TCR beta chain with its context. Its matching antigen is unknown. This record belongs to a study of blood T cells in healthy people across ages. Per sample, a minimum of 6.5 million PBMCs were isolated. Then a second PCR, running roughly 7 to 11 cycles, was carried out with a sample-barcoded 5' primer and a J-beta primer mix. MiXCR, run by TCRdb on the 5' RACE reads, gives a single entry per CDR3 protein. The table has around 1.5 million distinct CDR3 sequences, roughly 45% seen once. From germline, CDR1 is SGHTA and CDR2 FQGNSA. The junction had 5 bases not matched to a gene; V was cut back by 9 bases and J by 4 bases. The CDR3 consists of 14 residues. Findings and limits, study-wide: The study found more naive CD4+ cells and higher diversity in long-lived than aged donors.

The sequence was obtained from a woman aged 18-30 years in good health. The chain carries TRBV7-2 and TRBJ2-2; 10 positions agree with TRBD2. The sample was blood. The CDR3 coding sequence is TGTGCCAGTAGGACTAGCGGAACCACCGGGGAGCTGTTTTTT. It yields the protein CASRTSGTTGELFF.